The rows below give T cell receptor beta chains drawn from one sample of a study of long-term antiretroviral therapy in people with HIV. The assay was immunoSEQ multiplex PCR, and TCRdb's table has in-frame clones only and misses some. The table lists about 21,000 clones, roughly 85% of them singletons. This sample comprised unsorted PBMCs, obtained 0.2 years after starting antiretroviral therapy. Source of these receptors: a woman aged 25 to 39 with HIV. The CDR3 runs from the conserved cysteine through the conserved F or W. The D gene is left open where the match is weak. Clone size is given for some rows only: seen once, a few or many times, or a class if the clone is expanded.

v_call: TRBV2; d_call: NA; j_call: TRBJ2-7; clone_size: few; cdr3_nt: TGTGCCAGCTACGGGGGCAGGTCGACGTACGAGCAGTACTTC; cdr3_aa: CASYGGRSTYEQYF
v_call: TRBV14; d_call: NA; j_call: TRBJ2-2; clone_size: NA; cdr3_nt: TGTGCCAGCAGCCAAGAATCAGGGCGCGTCGGGGAGCTGTTTTTT; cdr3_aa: CASSQESGRVGELFF
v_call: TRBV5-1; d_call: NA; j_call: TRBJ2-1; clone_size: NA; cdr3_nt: TGCGCCAGCAGCTTGGAAGGGAGGTCCTACAATGAGCAGTTCTTC; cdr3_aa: CASSLEGRSYNEQFF
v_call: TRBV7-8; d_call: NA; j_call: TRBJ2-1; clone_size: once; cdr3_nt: TGTGCCAGCAGCTTAAGTGATTACAATGAGCAGTTCTTC; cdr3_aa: CASSLSDYNEQFF
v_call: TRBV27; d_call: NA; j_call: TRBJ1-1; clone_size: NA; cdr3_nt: TGTGCCAGCAGTTTATCTCGGGGCACTGAAGCTTTCTTT; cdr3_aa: CASSLSRGTEAFF
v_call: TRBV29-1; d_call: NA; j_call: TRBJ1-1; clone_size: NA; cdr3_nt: TGCAGCGTTGAGGGCAGGAACACTGAAGCTTTCTTT; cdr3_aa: CSVEGRNTEAFF
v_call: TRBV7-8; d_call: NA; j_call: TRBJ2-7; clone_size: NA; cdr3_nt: TGTGCCAGCAGCTTAAACAGGCTGAACGAGCAGTACTTC; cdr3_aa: CASSLNRLNEQYF
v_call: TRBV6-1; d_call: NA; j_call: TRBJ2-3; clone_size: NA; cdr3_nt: TGTGCCAGCAGTGAAAGAGGTACAGATACGCAGTATTTT; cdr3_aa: CASSERGTDTQYF
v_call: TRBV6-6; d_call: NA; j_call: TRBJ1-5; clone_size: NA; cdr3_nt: TGTGCCAGCACCTTGGACGGCCCTGCGCCCCAGCATTTT; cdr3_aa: CASTLDGPAPQHF
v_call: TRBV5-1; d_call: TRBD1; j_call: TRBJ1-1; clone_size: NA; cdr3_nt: TGCGCCAGCAGCTTTGGACAGGGCACTGAAGCTTTCTTT; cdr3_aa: CASSFGQGTEAFF
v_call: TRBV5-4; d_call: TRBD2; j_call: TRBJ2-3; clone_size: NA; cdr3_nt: TGTGCCAGCAGCTTGGCCGCGGGGGGGCGACCAGATACGCAGTATTTT; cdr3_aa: CASSLAAGGRPDTQYF
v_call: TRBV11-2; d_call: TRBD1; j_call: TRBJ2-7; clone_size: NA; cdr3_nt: TGTGCCAGCAGCTTAGAAGGGACAGGGCCTTACGAGCAGTACTTC; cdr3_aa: CASSLEGTGPYEQYF
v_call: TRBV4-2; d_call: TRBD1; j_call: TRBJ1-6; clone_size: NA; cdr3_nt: TGTGCCAGCAGCCAAGAGGGGACAGTTTCACCCCTCCACTTT; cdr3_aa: CASSQEGTVSPLHF
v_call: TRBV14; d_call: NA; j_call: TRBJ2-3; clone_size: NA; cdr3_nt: TGTGCCAGCAGCCTGGGACACCTATCACTCACAGATACGCAGTATTTT; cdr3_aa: CASSLGHLSLTDTQYF
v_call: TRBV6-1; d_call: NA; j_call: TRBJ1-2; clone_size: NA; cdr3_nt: TGTGCCAGCAGTGCGAACAGGGACCACCCCGTGTTC; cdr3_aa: CASSANRDHPVF
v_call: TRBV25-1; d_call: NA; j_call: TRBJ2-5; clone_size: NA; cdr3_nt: TGTGCCAGCTCGAGCCCCTCCACTAAGGGAGAGACCCAGTACTTC; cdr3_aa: CASSSPSTKGETQYF
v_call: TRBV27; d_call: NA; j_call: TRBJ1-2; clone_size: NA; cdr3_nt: TGTGCCAGCAGTTTGGGGGGCGGGACCCTAGGTGGCTACACCTTC; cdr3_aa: CASSLGGGTLGGYTF
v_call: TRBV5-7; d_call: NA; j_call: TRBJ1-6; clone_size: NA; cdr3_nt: TGTGCCAGCAGCTTCTCGGTCGGGGGTTCCTCCTATAATTCACCCCTCCACTTT; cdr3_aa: CASSFSVGGSSYNSPLHF
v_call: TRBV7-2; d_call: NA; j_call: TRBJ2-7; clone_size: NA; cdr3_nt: TGTGCCAGCAGCTTAGAACCGGCCGGCGAGCAGTACTTC; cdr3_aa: CASSLEPAGEQYF
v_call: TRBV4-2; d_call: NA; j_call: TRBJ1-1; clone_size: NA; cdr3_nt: TGTGCCAGCAGCCAAGAAGGGAAAGGGGCCCGCACTGAAGCTTTCTTT; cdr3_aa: CASSQEGKGARTEAFF
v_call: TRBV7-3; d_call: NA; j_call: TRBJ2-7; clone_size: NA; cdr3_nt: TGTGCCAGCAGCTTAGGGGGCGGCTACGAGCAGTACTTC; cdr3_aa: CASSLGGGYEQYF
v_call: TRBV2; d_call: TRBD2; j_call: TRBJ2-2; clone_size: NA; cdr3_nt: TGTGCCAGCAGTTTAGCGGGGGGCGACACCGGGGAGCTGTTTTTT; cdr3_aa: CASSLAGGDTGELFF
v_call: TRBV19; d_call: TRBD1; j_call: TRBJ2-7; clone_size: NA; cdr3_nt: TGTGCCAGTAGTGTAGGGGGCTTCTCCTACGAGCAGTACTTC; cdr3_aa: CASSVGGFSYEQYF
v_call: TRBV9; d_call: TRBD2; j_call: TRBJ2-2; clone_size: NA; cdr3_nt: TGTGCCAGCAGCGTAGCGGGGGGGGTGACCGGGGAGCTGTTTTTT; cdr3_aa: CASSVAGGVTGELFF
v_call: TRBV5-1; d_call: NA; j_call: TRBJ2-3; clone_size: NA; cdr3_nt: TGCGCCAGCAGCTTGGGGGGGTACAGCACAGATACGCAGTATTTT; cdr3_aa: CASSLGGYSTDTQYF
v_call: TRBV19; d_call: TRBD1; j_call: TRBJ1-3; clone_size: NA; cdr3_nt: TGTGCCAGTAGCGACAGGGGGCCTCCGGACACCATATATTTT; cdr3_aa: CASSDRGPPDTIYF
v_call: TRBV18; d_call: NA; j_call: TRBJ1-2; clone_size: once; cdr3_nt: TGTGCCAGCTCACCGTCAGAAGGCTATGGCTACACCTTC; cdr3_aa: CASSPSEGYGYTF
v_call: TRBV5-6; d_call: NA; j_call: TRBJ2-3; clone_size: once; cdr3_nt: TGTGCCAGCAGCTTGCTGAAATACACAGATACGCAGTATTTT; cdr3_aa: CASSLLKYTDTQYF
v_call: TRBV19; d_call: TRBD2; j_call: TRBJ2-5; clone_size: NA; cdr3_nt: TGTGCCAGTAGTCCTAGCGGGGGGGGCCAAGAGACCCAGTACTTC; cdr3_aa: CASSPSGGGQETQYF
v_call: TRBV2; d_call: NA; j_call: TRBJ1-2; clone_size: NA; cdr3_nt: TGTGCCAGCAAACTGACAGGTCTTTATGGCTACACCTTC; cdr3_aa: CASKLTGLYGYTF
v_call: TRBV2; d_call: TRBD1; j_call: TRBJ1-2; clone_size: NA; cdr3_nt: TGTGCCAGCAGGGCCGGGACAGGGGGCGTGTTTTTCTATGGCTACACCTTC; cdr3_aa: CASRAGTGGVFFYGYTF
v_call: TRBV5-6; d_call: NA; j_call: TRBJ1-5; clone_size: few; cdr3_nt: TGTGCCAGCAGCTTGCAGGGATACAATCAGCCCCAGCATTTT; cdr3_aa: CASSLQGYNQPQHF
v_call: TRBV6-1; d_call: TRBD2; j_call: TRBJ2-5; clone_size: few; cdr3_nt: TGTGCCAGCCTACCAACTAGCGGCAAAGAGACCCAGTACTTC; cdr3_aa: CASLPTSGKETQYF
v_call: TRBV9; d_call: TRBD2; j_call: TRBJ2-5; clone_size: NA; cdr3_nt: TGTGCCAGCAGCGTAGCGAGCGGGGGGCACCAAGAGACCCAGTACTTC; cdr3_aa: CASSVASGGHQETQYF
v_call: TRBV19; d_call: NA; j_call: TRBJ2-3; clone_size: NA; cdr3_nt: TGTGCCAGTAGCCCGCTCCTCCCCACAGATACGCAGTATTTT; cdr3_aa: CASSPLLPTDTQYF
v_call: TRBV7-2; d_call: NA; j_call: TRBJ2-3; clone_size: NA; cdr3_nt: TGTGCCAGCAGCTTAGGAAGGGCATCAGATACGCAGTATTTT; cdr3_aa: CASSLGRASDTQYF